Below, 24 T cell receptor beta chains from the same sample are listed, as sequenced in a study of cytomegalovirus exposure and HLA in healthy donors (dated by TCRdb to 2017 to 2019). Receptor libraries were prepared by the immunoSEQ multiplex PCR assay. A mixture of 60 forward primers for TCR Vbeta segments and 13 reverse primers for TCR Jbeta segments was used in the multiplex PCR. TCRdb took this table from immuneACCESS and kept in-frame rearrangements with V and J called. Such tables lack part of the clones; where checked against another copy, unresolved V genes explain under half of the gap, and the rest is unexplained. For this sample there are around 200,000 clones; roughly three quarters appear just once. The top ten clones comprise approximately 2.1% of the sample. The sample comprised PBMCs. The receptor source for this set is a woman aged 45-59 years in good health and CMV-seronegative.

DNA of the CDR3: TGTGCCAGCAGTCACGGGGGGGGTGGCCCCAACCCCCCCCAGCATTTT. Its protein is CASSHGGGGPNPPQHF. The chain is built from TRBV28 and TRBJ1-5; weak D call: TRBD1 (5 bases). The CDR3 has 16 amino acids. V gave up 5 bases and J gave up 10 bases, with 24 bases separating them. Looked up from germline, CDR1 is MDHEN and CDR2 is SYDVKM.

This clone was seen once. The chain couples TRBV19 to TRBJ2-1, with 10 bases aligning to TRBD2. Germline V gives CDR1 LNHDA, CDR2 SQIVND (reference sequence). CDR3 length: 14 amino acids. V dropped 6 bases and J dropped 3; count of bases not matched to a gene: 2. CDR3 nucleotide sequence: TGTGCCAGTAGGAGACTAGCGGGCTACAATGAGCAGTTCTTC. It translates to CASRRLAGYNEQFF.

The chain has TRBV12-5 and TRBJ2-6; maybe TRBD1 (5 bases). The length of the CDR3 is 15 residues. The V gene's germline CDR1 is LGHNT and CDR2 FRNRAP. V shed 2 bases and J shed 5 bases, with 10 bases lying between them. CDR3 amino acids: CASGLPWGWANVLTF. The CDR3 nucleotides are TGTGCTAGTGGTTTGCCATGGGGCTGGGCCAACGTCCTGACTTTC.

The V gene is TRBV29-1, the J gene TRBJ2-5; D might be TRBD2 (5 bases). This CDR3 spans 14 amino acids. With 2 bases removed from V and 5 bases from J, the gap between germline ends came to 15 bases. CDR1 SQVTM and CDR2 ANQGSEA come from the germline V gene. CDR3 coding DNA: TGCAGCGTTGAACCCACGGCGGGCGGTGAGACCCAGTACTTC. Its translation is CSVEPTAGGETQYF. The full variable domain, rest sourced from reference TRBV29-1 and TRBJ2-5, is SAVISQKPSRDICQRGTSLTIQCQVDSQVTMMFWYRQQPGQSLTLIATANQGSEATYESGFVIDKFPISRPNLTFSTLTVSNMSPEDSSIYLCSVEPTAGGETQYFGPGTRLLVL.

This clone was seen only once. V and J are TRBV7-7 and TRBJ2-5; 8 bases map to TRBD1. This CDR3 comprises 14 residues. Germline V gene sequence: CDR1 SSHAT, CDR2 FNYEAQ (reference sequence). The CDR3 sequence: CARRDRRKEETQYF. The CDR3 bases are TGTGCTAGGCGGGACAGGCGAAAAGAAGAGACCCAGTACTTC.

The V and J genes are TRBV7-9 and TRBJ2-5, with 9 nucleotides matching TRBD1. The J call is in doubt because the DNA end fits TRBJ2-7 better. The CDR3 is 16 residues long. Per the germline V gene, CDR1 is SEHNR and CDR2 is FQNEAQ (reference sequence). CDR3 region: CASSLARGQGGYEQYF. CDR3 nucleotides: TGTGCCAGCAGCTTAGCGAGGGGACAGGGTGGTTACGAGCAGTACTTC.

The genes are TRBV7-2 and TRBJ1-1, with D possibly matching TRBD1 (5 bases). Trimming cost V 3 bases and J 2 bases, with 10 bases left between them. CDR1 and CDR2 (germline): SGHTA, FQGNSA. The CDR3 extends over 14 amino acids. The CDR3 spells CASSLTEGNTEAFF. Here the CDR3 DNA reads TGTGCCAGCAGCTTGACAGAAGGAAACACTGAAGCTTTCTTT. Looking up the rest from reference TRBV7-2 and TRBJ1-1 gives the full variable domain: GAGVSQSPSNKVTEKGKDVELRCDPISGHTALYWYRQSLGQGLEFLIYFQGNSAPDKSGLPSDRFSAERTGGSVSTLTIQRTQQEDSAVYLCASSLTEGNTEAFFGQGTRLTVV.

V gene TRBV18 combines with J gene TRBJ2-3; 7 bases agree with TRBD1. Germline V lookup: CDR1 KGHSH, CDR2 LQKENI. The J segment lost 3 bases and the V segment lost 1 base, leaving 10 bases of the junction unmatched. The CDR3 spans 17 residues. CDR3 residues: CASSPRSTGPATDTQYF. The CDR3 DNA follows: TGTGCCAGCTCACCACGGTCGACAGGGCCGGCAACAGATACGCAGTATTTT.

The rearrangement joins TRBV19 to TRBJ2-3, with 7 bases matching TRBD1. J gave up 7 bases and V 7 bases, and 11 bases lay outside the gene matches. CDR3 length equals 14 residues. The germline gives CDR1 LNHDA, CDR2 SQIVND (reference sequence). The CDR3 loop is CASTSTGTAYTQYF. The CDR3 nucleotides are TGTGCCAGTACCTCGACAGGGACCGCTTATACGCAGTATTTT. The entire variable domain, with the rest obtained from reference TRBV19 and TRBJ2-3, is as follows: DGGITQSPKYLFRKEGQNVTLSCEQNLNHDAMYWYRQDPGQGLRLIYYSQIVNDFQKGDIAEGYSVSREKKESFPLTVTSAQKNPTAFYLCASTSTGTAYTQYFGPGTRLTVL.

The J gene is TRBJ1-1, the V gene TRBV15; TRBD1 might be the D (5 bases). This CDR3 is built from 14 residues. Germline V lookup: CDR1 LNHNV, CDR2 YYDKDF (reference sequence). V was pared by 3 bases and J by 4 bases, with 12 bases between. Written as DNA, the CDR3 is TGTGCCACCAGCAGGCCGGGGGGGGTCACTGAAGCTTTCTTT. Translation gives CATSRPGGVTEAFF.

The chain is built from TRBV27 and TRBJ2-5, with TRBD1 identical over 8 bases. Trimming took 5 bases from V and 1 from J; bases not matched to a gene: 6. The CDR3 is 15 residues long. The germline V gene has CDR1 MNHEY and CDR2 SMNVEV (reference sequence). Written as DNA, the CDR3 is TGTGCCAGCAGTATATTCAGGGGGCCCCAAGAGACCCAGTACTTC. Its protein is CASSIFRGPQETQYF.

The chain joins TRBV9 to TRBJ1-6; 7 nucleotides line up with TRBD1. The ends lost 4 bases at V and 9 bases at J; junction bases unmatched: 13. Germline assignment: CDR1 SGDLS and CDR2 YYNGEE. This CDR3 is built from 16 residues. CDR3 region: CASSTEGALGASPLHF. In DNA form, the CDR3 reads TGTGCCAGCAGCACGGAGGGGGCCTTGGGAGCTTCACCCCTCCACTTT.

The chain couples TRBV7-9 to TRBJ1-4; perhaps TRBD1 as D (5 bases). The V end lost 5 bases, the J end lost 5 bases, and 12 bases lay between the germline ends. Germline CDR1 SEHNR, CDR2 FQNEAQ (reference sequence). The CDR3 length is 14 residues. CDR3 nucleotide sequence: TGTGCCAGCAGCCTCGGCGGGGGGAATGAAAAACTGTTTTTT. Protein product: CASSLGGGNEKLFF.

The J gene is TRBJ2-7, the V gene TRBV5-4, with 7 bases fitting TRBD2. Germline CDR1 SGHNT, CDR2 YYREEE (reference sequence). After removal of 5 bases from V and 4 bases from J, the junction contained 6 bases not matched to a gene. The CDR3 has 13 residues. The CDR3 nucleotides are TGTGCCAGCAGTGGGCGGGAGTCGTACGAGCAGTACTTC. It translates to CASSGRESYEQYF.

This chain joins TRBV7-8 and TRBJ2-3; 9 nucleotides match TRBD2. Trimming removed 4 bases from V and 5 bases from J; junction bases left unmatched: 7. Germline V gene lookup returns CDR1 SGHVS and CDR2 FQNEAQ. CDR3 size: 15 residues. The CDR3 reads CASSSYSSGGDTQYF. The CDR3, as DNA: TGTGCCAGCAGCTCCTATAGTAGCGGGGGAGATACGCAGTATTTT.

The rearrangement uses TRBV27 and TRBJ1-1; the match to TRBD1 covers 8 bases. CDR3 length: 15 residues. The germline V gene has CDR1 MNHEY and CDR2 SMNVEV (reference sequence). The junction had 10 bases not matched to a gene; V was cut back by 6 bases and J by 4 bases. For the CDR3, the DNA is TGTGCCAGCAGCCGGGACAGGACCCGGGGCACTGAAGCTTTCTTT. Encoded protein: CASSRDRTRGTEAFF.

This clone occurred a few times. V and J are TRBV5-6 and TRBJ1-3, with 7 bases lining up with TRBD1. Trimming cost V 1 base and J 0 bases; bases outside gene matches: 10. The CDR3 covers 18 residues. Germline V gives CDR1 SGHDT, CDR2 YYEEEE. The CDR3 loop is CASSLRATGTRSGNTIYF. The DNA of the CDR3 is TGTGCCAGCAGCTTGAGGGCGACAGGGACCCGCTCTGGAAACACCATATATTTT.

This clone occurred a few times. The chain carries TRBV9 and TRBJ1-2; D uncertain. This CDR3 spans 14 amino acids. From germline, CDR1 is SGDLS and CDR2 YYNGEE. V shed 4 bases and J shed 5 bases, with 15 bases lying between them. This CDR3 reads CASSRDGSRYGYTF. Here the CDR3 DNA reads TGTGCCAGCAGCCGCGACGGGTCTAGGTATGGCTACACCTTC.

V gene TRBV7-2 combines with J gene TRBJ2-5; D is perhaps TRBD2 (5 bases). V was trimmed by 2 bases and J by 4 bases, leaving 14 bases between them. This CDR3 spans 15 amino acids. The germline CDR1 and CDR2 sequences are SGHTA and FQGNSA. This CDR3 reads CASSLFEGGGETQYF. CDR3 coding DNA: TGTGCCAGCAGCTTATTCGAAGGAGGAGGAGAGACCCAGTACTTC.

The J gene is TRBJ1-4, the V gene TRBV21-1. TRBV21-1 is deemed a pseudogene. This CDR3 contains 13 residues. The chain's CDR3 is CASSITGLVKLFF. CDR3 coding DNA: TGTGCCAGCAGTATAACGGGACTCGTAAAACTGTTTTTT.

The rearrangement links TRBV5-1 to TRBJ2-3, with 11 bases lining up with TRBD2. The V gene end was trimmed by 4 bases and the J gene end by 2 bases; junction bases not matched to a gene: 9. This CDR3 comprises 17 residues. Germline V CDR1 and CDR2: SGHRS, YFSETQ. The CDR3, as DNA: TGCGCCAGCAGCAAGACTAGCGGGACGCCCCCCACAGATACGCAGTATTTT. Protein product: CASSKTSGTPPTDTQYF.

The rearrangement joins TRBV7-2 to TRBJ1-1; TRBD1 might be the D (6 bases). Germline CDR1 and CDR2: SGHTA and FQGNSA. Trimming took off 1 base at V and 11 bases at J, with 20 bases between the two ends. The CDR3 sequence is 15 residues long. The CDR3 sequence: CASSLGTVPSGTAFF. For the CDR3, the DNA is TGTGCCAGCAGCTTAGGGACAGTCCCGAGCGGAACGGCTTTCTTT.

Details on this clone: Additional DNA sequences in this sample encode the identical CDR3. The CDR3 sequence is CSVEARDRGTDTQYF. CDR3 DNA sequence: TGCAGCGTTGAAGCCCGGGACAGGGGAACAGATACGCAGTATTTT. The chain employs TRBV29-1 and TRBJ2-3; TRBD1 aligns across 10 bases. V dropped 1 base and J dropped 3; count of bases not matched to a gene: 4. The CDR3 runs to 15 residues. CDR1 and CDR2 (germline): SQVTM, ANQGSEA.

This sequence joins TRBV7-6 and TRBJ1-5, with 8 positions matching TRBD1. The V gene's germline CDR1 is SGHVS and CDR2 FNYEAQ. The CDR3 length is 15 residues. The junction had 10 bases not matched to a gene; V was cut back by 1 base and J by 11 bases. In DNA, the CDR3 is TGTGCCAGCAGCTTAGGGTCTACTGGACAGGGAGCCCAGCATTTT. It specifies CASSLGSTGQGAQHF.